This TCR beta chain derives from a study of blood T cells in healthy people across ages. Roughly 10 milliliters of peripheral blood were drawn from each donor. CDR1 SGHTA and CDR2 FQGNSA come from the germline V gene. The CDR3 extends over 15 amino acids. The study's findings and limits: Higher diversity, along with more naive CD4+ cells, distinguished long-lived donors from aged donors. Older individuals had lower TCR beta diversity per million T cells (the decline was roughly linear).

This clonotype was found a few times. Its antigen is still unknown. Using a J-beta primer mix together with a sample-barcoded 5' primer, a second PCR was run for roughly 7 to 11 cycles. TCRdb redid the calling of the 5' RACE reads with MiXCR, one entry per CDR3 protein. Of around 1,800,000 distinct CDR3 sequences listed, 30% to 40% were seen once; the top ten hold more than 20%. The sequenced material came from blood. The clonotype was recovered from a human donor in good health. This chain joins TRBV7-2 and TRBJ2-4; 11 positions match TRBD2. The DNA end is more similar to TRBJ2-7, so the J call may be wrong. The DNA for the CDR3 is TGTGCCAGCAGCTTCAGGACTAGCGGGTCTTACGAGCAGTACTTC. This encodes CASSFRTSGSYEQYF.